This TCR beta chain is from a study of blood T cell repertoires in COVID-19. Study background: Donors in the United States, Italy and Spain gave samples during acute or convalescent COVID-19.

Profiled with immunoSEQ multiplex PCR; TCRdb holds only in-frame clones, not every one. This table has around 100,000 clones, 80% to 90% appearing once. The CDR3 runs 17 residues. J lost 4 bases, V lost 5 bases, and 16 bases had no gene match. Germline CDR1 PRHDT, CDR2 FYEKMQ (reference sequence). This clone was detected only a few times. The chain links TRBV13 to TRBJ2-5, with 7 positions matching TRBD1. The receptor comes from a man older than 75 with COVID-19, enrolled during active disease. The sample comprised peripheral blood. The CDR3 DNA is TGTGCCAGCAGCCTGATAAGACAGGGAAGGCGGGCAGAGACCCAGTACTTC. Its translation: CASSLIRQGRRAETQYF.